One sample yielded the 16 T cell receptor beta chains listed below, sequenced in a study of CD8 T cells in ankylosing spondylitis. TCRdb ran MiXCR on the 5' RACE reads and lists one entry per CDR3 protein. The sample includes 200,000 to 300,000 distinct CDR3 sequences, about 10% of them seen just once. Sequencing input: blood, either unsorted or a sorted T cell fraction (not recorded which). The receptor source for this set is a male donor with ankylosing spondylitis or in good health (not recorded which).

This clonotype was seen only a few times. The chain combines TRBV10-3 with TRBJ2-1; D gene unclear. Trimming took 2 bases from V and 9 from J, leaving 5 bases between them. The germline CDR1 and CDR2 sequences are ENHRY and SYGVKD. The length of the CDR3 is 11 residues. CDR3 sequence: CAISERSEQFF. DNA for the CDR3: TGTGCCATCAGTGAGCGAAGTGAGCAGTTCTTC.

The gene calls are TRBV4-1 and TRBJ2-1; TRBD1 agrees at 7 bases. The CDR3 sequence is 15 residues long. J was trimmed by 5 bases and V by 7 bases; bases with no gene match: 11. CDR1 is MGHRA, CDR2 YSYEKL, per germline. This CDR3 reads CASTRQGITNNEQFF. The CDR3 DNA follows: TGCGCCAGCACCCGACAGGGTATAACTAACAATGAGCAGTTCTTC.

This clonotype was detected a few times. The chain carries TRBV19 and TRBJ2-2; 11 bases are a match to TRBD2. Germline assignment: CDR1 LNHDA and CDR2 SQIVND (reference sequence). The CDR3 runs to 17 residues. The V segment lost 7 bases and the J segment 0 bases; nucleotides outside the gene matches: 7. The CDR3 loop reads CASKGTSGVTNTGELFF. The CDR3 DNA follows: TGTGCCAGTAAAGGGACTAGCGGAGTTACGAACACCGGGGAGCTGTTTTTT.

This clonotype was seen repeatedly, ten times or more. The chain is built from TRBV6-5 and TRBJ2-1; D uncertain. This CDR3 has 17 residues. Trimming took 0 bases from V and 7 from J, leaving 19 bases between them. The germline gives CDR1 MNHEY, CDR2 SVGAGI. The CDR3 bases are TGTGCCAGCAGTTACTCGAGTAATCCCGGAAAAAAAAATGAGCAGTTCTTC. It is translated as CASSYSSNPGKKNEQFF.

The V and J genes are TRBV12-3 or TRBV12-4 and TRBJ1-2, with 8 bases that match TRBD1. V shed 6 bases and J 7 bases; nucleotides not matched to a gene: 10. The CDR3 extends over 14 amino acids. The CDR3 DNA sequence: TGTGCCAGCAGCTATGGACAGGGATCGGTTGGCTACACCTTC. Residues: CASSYGQGSVGYTF.

There are many counts of this clonotype. This chain links TRBV20-1 with TRBJ2-3; D is ambiguous. There are 13 residues in the CDR3. Germline loops: CDR1 DFQATT, CDR2 SNEGSKA (reference sequence). V gave up 5 bases and J gave up 1 base, with 10 bases separating them. The CDR3: CSARPPGTDTQYF. CDR3 sequence (DNA): TGCAGTGCTCGGCCCCCCGGCACAGATACGCAGTATTTT.

This clonotype was seen only a few times. This chain connects TRBV5-1 to TRBJ2-5; D uncertain. V was cut by 2 bases and J by 4 bases, with 6 bases left in between. Germline assignment: CDR1 SGHRS and CDR2 YFSETQ. The CDR3 runs to 12 residues. CDR3 nucleotides: TGCGCCAGCAGCTTCTCCCGAGAGACCCAGTACTTC. Translated, it gives CASSFSRETQYF.

The chain recombines TRBV29-1 with TRBJ1-1, with 7 bases identical to TRBD1. Trimming removed 6 bases from V and 5 bases from J; junction bases left unmatched: 15. In germline, CDR1 is SQVTM, CDR2 ANQGSEA. The CDR3 is made up of 15 amino acids. The CDR3 loop reads CSVAYLGQRGTEAFF. CDR3 in DNA: TGCAGCGTGGCTTACCTGGGACAGCGGGGGACTGAAGCTTTCTTT.

This clonotype showed up many times. This chain connects TRBV20-1 to TRBJ1-4, with D tentatively TRBD1 (5 bases). The V end was cut by 1 base, the J end by 1 base, with 13 bases between. The CDR3 loop spans 16 amino acids. The germline V gene encodes CDR1 DFQATT and CDR2 SNEGSKA (reference sequence). The DNA of the CDR3 is TGCAGTGCTAGAGGGCTGGGGGGGGGAACTAATGAAAAACTGTTTTTT. It encodes CSARGLGGGTNEKLFF.

This clonotype was seen ten or more times. The chain couples TRBV3-1 to TRBJ1-1, with a possible D match to TRBD1 (5 bases). The CDR3 is 15 amino acids. In germline, CDR1 is LGHDT, CDR2 YNNKEL (reference sequence). Trimming took off 3 bases at V and 7 bases at J, with 18 bases between the two ends. The CDR3 DNA reads as TGTGCCAGCAGCCACGGGGGGGACCTTTCGTTTGAAGCTTTCTTT. Translating gives CASSHGGDLSFEAFF.

This clonotype has ten or more counts. J is TRBJ1-6 and V is TRBV21-1. TRBV21-1 is designated a pseudogene. There are 17 residues in the CDR3. The CDR3 region has the DNA TGTGCCAGCAGCAACCGTCTGACACTTCTCGGGGATTCACCCCTCCACTTT. This codes for CASSNRLTLLGDSPLHF.

This clonotype came up many times. This chain uses TRBV27 with TRBJ2-3; TRBD1 matches at 7 bases. After removal of 5 bases from V and 6 bases from J, the junction contained 8 bases not matched to a gene. CDR1 is MNHEY, CDR2 SMNVEV, per germline (reference sequence). This CDR3 comprises 14 residues. The CDR3 bases are TGTGCCAGCAGTGACCAACTACAGGGGGATACGCAGTATTTT. Translated: CASSDQLQGDTQYF.

This clonotype was found many times. The J gene is TRBJ2-1, the V gene TRBV11-1; 11 positions agree with TRBD2. CDR1 SGHAT and CDR2 FQDESV come from the germline V gene (reference sequence). This CDR3 spans 19 amino acids. J gave up 9 bases and V 8 bases, and 24 bases lay outside the gene matches. The CDR3 DNA is TGTGCCAGCTCCAAAGGGGGGCCAAATCTAGCGGGAGGCTTAGGTGAGCAGTTCTTC. Its protein is CASSKGGPNLAGGLGEQFF.

This clonotype was observed at least ten times. This chain joins TRBV5-6 and TRBJ2-5; D ambiguous. The CDR3 totals 15 residues. Germline V lookup: CDR1 SGHDT, CDR2 YYEEEE. V lost 3 bases and J 1 base, leaving 13 bases between the germline ends. The CDR3 is CASSSKTTVQETQYF. Written as DNA, the CDR3 is TGTGCCAGCAGCTCCAAAACCACAGTCCAAGAGACCCAGTACTTC.

The rearrangement uses TRBV27 and TRBJ1-4, with D perhaps matching TRBD1 (5 bases). The CDR3 has 13 residues. The V gene lost 8 bases and the J gene lost 7 bases, with 14 bases spanning the gap. Germline V lookup: CDR1 MNHEY, CDR2 SMNVEV (reference sequence). The CDR3 spells CASRLSGGEKLFF. The CDR3 DNA follows: TGTGCCAGCCGCCTGTCGGGGGGTGAAAAACTGTTTTTT.

This clonotype occurred many times. The chain is built from TRBV25-1 and TRBJ1-5, with a possible D match to TRBD1 (5 bases). The CDR3 sequence is 14 residues long. Germline assignment: CDR1 MGHDK and CDR2 SYGVNS. Trimming stripped 3 bases from V and 4 bases from J, with 10 bases between. Here the CDR3 reads CASSEDTPNQPQHF. The CDR3, as DNA: TGTGCCAGCAGTGAGGACACCCCAAATCAGCCCCAGCATTTT.